This paragraph reports one T cell receptor beta chain. The antigen remains undetermined. At one end, the junction sequence differs from germline, possibly due to a read error. This sample is drawn from a study of identical twins. Whole-study findings and limits: Donors were not followed over many years; analysis was cross-sectional.

This CDR3 has 14 residues. The germline gives CDR1 SGHAT, CDR2 FQNNGV. A universal primer site arose from template switching, and cDNA bore unique molecular identifiers. TCRdb recomputed calls from the 5' RACE reads with MiXCR, one row per CDR3 protein. The sample carries 1,800,000 or so distinct CDR3 sequences, about 32% recorded once. The rearrangement joins TRBV11-2 to TRBJ2-1; no firm D call. The clonotype was recovered from a newborn girl in good health. The sequenced sample consisted of cord blood. CDR3 region: CASSLEISYNGQFF. Here the CDR3 DNA reads TGTGCCAGCAGCTTAGAAATCTCCTACAATGGGCAGTTCTTC. Based on the CDR3 plus reference TRBV11-2 and TRBJ2-1, the full variable domain is EAGVAQSPRYKIIEKRQSVAFWCNPISGHATLYWYQQILGQGPKLLIQFQNNGVVDDSQLPKDRFSAERLKGVDSTLKIQPAKLEDSAVYLCASSLEISYNGQFFGPGTRLTVL.